This T cell receptor (beta chain) was identified during a study of blood T cell repertoires in COVID-19. Study context: Material from acute and convalescent COVID-19 was sourced from the United States, Italy and Spain. T cells, B-cell-depleted T cells, or PBMCs supplied cDNA or gDNA.

This clone was seen just once. This table comes from immunoSEQ multiplex PCR, and its TCRdb copy is limited to in-frame clones, with some not included. The sample records approximately 670,000 clones, around 90% being singletons. The germline V gene encodes CDR1 MNHEY and CDR2 SVGEGT. There are 15 residues in the CDR3. V trimming: 3 bases; J trimming: 4 bases; junction bases outside the gene matches: 7. What was sequenced was peripheral blood. The chain employs TRBV6-2 or TRBV6-3 and TRBJ2-7, with 9 nucleotides matching TRBD1. This receptor was taken from a woman aged 18 to 35 with acute or convalescent COVID-19. This chain's CDR3 is CASSYTGGTSYEQYF. The CDR3 region has the DNA TGTGCCAGCAGTTATACAGGGGGCACTTCTTACGAGCAGTACTTC.